This is a list of T cell receptor beta chains from one sample in a study of Ad26.COV2.S vaccination and SARS-CoV-2 variants. Libraries were prepared by immunoSEQ multiplex PCR; TCRdb keeps only in-frame clonotypes and omits some of them. The table lists 440,000 or so clones, around 90% of them singletons. This specimen consisted of peripheral blood, obtained in a trial of Ad26.COV2.S vaccine versus placebo. Receptors originate from a person between 18 and 65 years old who received the Ad26.COV2.S COVID-19 vaccine or a placebo. Both conserved end residues are part of each CDR3. D genes are given only for firm matches. Size is omitted from some rows. Given values are once, few, many or a class for expanded clones.

j_call	clone_size	d_call	v_call	cdr3_aa	cdr3_nt
TRBJ2-3	once	TRBD1	TRBV7-2	CASSLGQGGTDTQYF	TGTGCCAGCAGCTTGGGACAGGGCGGCACAGATACGCAGTATTTT
TRBJ1-2	.	.	TRBV6-5	CASSRGRTNYGYTF	TGTGCCAGCAGCCGAGGACGTACTAACTATGGCTACACCTTC
TRBJ2-2	.	TRBD2	TRBV27	CASSSGLGGSGELFF	TGTGCCAGCAGTTCTGGTTTGGGAGGGAGCGGGGAGCTGTTTTTT
TRBJ1-2	once	TRBD1	TRBV19	CASSIWDRVESGYTF	TGTGCCAGTAGTATTTGGGACAGGGTAGAGAGTGGCTACACCTTC
TRBJ2-1	.	.	TRBV4-2	CASSQEGGNYNEQFF	TGTGCCAGCAGCCAAGAGGGCGGGAATTACAATGAGCAGTTCTTC
TRBJ2-7	few	.	TRBV4-3	CASSQEPQTTHEQYF	TGCGCCAGCAGCCAAGAACCGCAGACTACCCACGAGCAGTACTTC
TRBJ2-5	.	TRBD2	TRBV28	CASAPAGGRETQYF	TGTGCCAGCGCCCCAGCGGGAGGAAGGGAGACCCAGTACTTC
TRBJ2-7	once	.	TRBV28	CASGGQGGEGQYF	TGTGCCAGCGGAGGACAGGGTGGGGAGGGGCAGTACTTC
TRBJ1-1	.	.	TRBV15	CATSPHTTANTEAFF	TGTGCCACCAGCCCCCATACGACAGCGAACACTGAAGCTTTCTTT
TRBJ2-2	.	TRBD2	TRBV19	CASNFSGRVGGTGELFF	TGTGCCAGTAACTTCAGCGGGAGAGTGGGTGGCACCGGGGAGCTGTTTTTT
TRBJ2-7	.	TRBD1	TRBV7-9	CASSSTNRDRMYEQYF	TGTGCCAGCAGCTCAACAAACCGGGACAGGATGTACGAGCAGTACTTC
TRBJ2-7	.	TRBD2	TRBV27	CASSPHRAGRDEQYF	TGTGCCAGCAGTCCGCACCGTGCCGGGAGGGACGAGCAGTACTTC
TRBJ2-7	.	.	TRBV9	CASSVGGESSYEQYF	TGTGCCAGCAGCGTAGGCGGAGAAAGCTCCTACGAGCAGTACTTC
TRBJ2-7	.	.	TRBV9	CASSVGQRSYEQYF	TGTGCCAGCAGCGTAGGACAGCGATCCTACGAGCAGTACTTC
TRBJ2-5	.	TRBD1	TRBV7-8	CASSLVPQGAETQYF	TGTGCCAGCAGCTTAGTCCCACAGGGGGCAGAGACCCAGTACTTC
TRBJ1-5	.	.	TRBV10-3	CAISGLWDQPQHF	TGTGCCATCTCGGGACTATGGGATCAGCCCCAGCATTTT
TRBJ2-5	.	TRBD2	TRBV3-1/TRBV3-2	CASSEQPGLAGGMETQYF	TGTGCCAGCAGCGAGCAACCGGGACTAGCGGGAGGGATGGAGACCCAGTACTTC
TRBJ2-3	.	TRBD2	TRBV9	CASSSTIGGLAPHGTDTQYF	TGTGCCAGCAGCTCTACCATCGGGGGACTAGCTCCACACGGGACAGATACGCAGTATTTT
TRBJ2-7	.	TRBD1	TRBV25-1	CASSYDRDYYEQYF	TGTGCCAGCAGTTATGACAGGGATTACTACGAGCAGTACTTC
TRBJ2-1	.	.	TRBV2	CASSNPPGGRDEQFF	TGTGCCAGCAGCAACCCGCCGGGCGGGCGGGATGAGCAGTTCTTC
TRBJ1-5	.	.	TRBV11-2	CASSLGAYNQPQHF	TGTGCCAGCAGCCTAGGGGCATACAATCAGCCCCAGCATTTT
TRBJ2-2	.	.	TRBV7-9	CARGGELFF	TGTGCCAGAGGGGGGGAGCTGTTTTTT
TRBJ2-7	.	TRBD2	TRBV27	CASSTKTGQAGGTYEQYF	TGTGCCAGCTCGACAAAGACAGGTCAGGCGGGAGGCACCTACGAGCAGTACTTC
TRBJ2-2	.	.	TRBV20-1	CSASEGGEETGELFF	TGCAGTGCTAGTGAGGGGGGAGAGGAAACCGGGGAGCTGTTTTTT
TRBJ1-1	.	TRBD1	TRBV4-1	CASSLDRQGVTEAFF	TGCGCCAGCAGCCTTGACCGACAGGGGGTCACTGAAGCTTTCTTT
TRBJ2-2	many	.	TRBV5-1	CASSKLTGNTGELFF	TGCGCCAGCAGCAAGCTGACAGGGAACACCGGGGAGCTGTTTTTT
TRBJ1-5	once	TRBD1	TRBV9	CASSEGANYGDQPQHF	TGTGCCAGCAGCGAGGGGGCTAATTATGGGGATCAGCCCCAGCATTTT
TRBJ2-1	.	.	TRBV7-9	CASSLSESSYNEQFF	TGTGCCAGCAGCTTATCCGAAAGCTCCTACAATGAGCAGTTCTTC
TRBJ1-1	.	.	TRBV7-8	CASSLVGGGNTEAFF	TGTGCCAGCAGCTTAGTTGGGGGAGGTAACACTGAAGCTTTCTTT
TRBJ2-1	.	TRBD2	TRBV7-2	CASSSVGLADNEQFF	TGTGCCAGCAGCTCCGTCGGACTAGCGGACAATGAGCAGTTCTTC
TRBJ1-4	.	.	TRBV5-4	CASSSGRRDRILRGEKLFF	TGTGCCAGCAGTTCGGGGAGGAGGGATCGGATCTTGCGTGGTGAAAAACTGTTTTTT
TRBJ2-1	.	TRBD2	TRBV5-4	CASSSGLADYNEQFF	TGTGCCAGCAGCTCCGGACTAGCGGACTACAATGAGCAGTTCTTC
TRBJ2-1	.	.	TRBV12-3/TRBV12-4	CASSLRGEQFF	TGTGCCAGCAGTCTTAGGGGTGAGCAGTTCTTC
TRBJ2-2	.	TRBD2	TRBV15	CATSRGPSELAGWGELFF	TGTGCCACCAGCAGAGGCCCTAGTGAGCTAGCGGGATGGGGGGAGCTGTTTTTT
TRBJ1-5	.	.	TRBV4-2	CASSQGRQTYQPQHF	TGTGCCAGCAGCCAAGGGAGGCAGACCTATCAGCCCCAGCATTTT
TRBJ2-7	.	.	TRBV7-3	CASSPQSGYEQYF	TGTGCCAGCAGCCCACAGTCGGGCTACGAGCAGTACTTC
TRBJ2-2	few	.	TRBV24-1	CATSGDTDTGELFF	TGTGCCACCAGTGGGGACACTGACACCGGGGAGCTGTTTTTT
TRBJ2-7	.	.	TRBV6-1	CASSEDRTEQYF	TGTGCCAGCAGTGAAGATAGGACCGAGCAGTACTTC
TRBJ2-2	.	.	TRBV11-3	CASSLDPTLTGTGELFF	TGTGCCAGCAGCTTAGATCCTACCCTGACTGGCACCGGGGAGCTGTTTTTT
TRBJ2-7	few	TRBD2	TRBV19	CASGPGLREQYF	TGTGCCAGTGGACCGGGACTACGCGAGCAGTACTTC
TRBJ1-1	.	TRBD1	TRBV29-1	CSGRQGKGLNTEAFF	TGCAGCGGGCGACAGGGTAAGGGTCTGAACACTGAAGCTTTCTTT
TRBJ2-3	once	.	TRBV19	CATRGGTQGDTQYF	TGTGCCACACGCGGGGGCACCCAGGGAGATACGCAGTATTTT
TRBJ1-1	.	TRBD1	TRBV7-9	CASSPRDRGNTEAFF	TGTGCCAGCAGCCCACGGGACAGGGGGAACACTGAAGCTTTCTTT
TRBJ2-7	.	TRBD1	TRBV11-2	CASRWTGLTYEQYF	TGTGCCAGCAGGTGGACAGGGCTTACCTACGAGCAGTACTTC
TRBJ2-1	.	TRBD2	TRBV9	CASSVGLAGARGEQFF	TGTGCCAGCAGCGTAGGTCTAGCGGGAGCACGAGGTGAGCAGTTCTTC
TRBJ2-1	few	TRBD1	TRBV4-1	CASSQVPTGGGYEQFF	TGCGCCAGCAGCCAAGTTCCGACAGGGGGCGGCTATGAGCAGTTCTTC
TRBJ2-1	.	TRBD2	TRBV28	CASSFAGGVSEQFF	TGTGCCAGCAGTTTCGCGGGAGGGGTAAGTGAGCAGTTCTTC
TRBJ2-2	.	.	TRBV28	CASSSQDTGELFF	TGTGCCAGCAGTTCACAGGACACCGGGGAGCTGTTTTTT
TRBJ1-5	.	TRBD1	TRBV18	CASSPTGDNQPQHF	TGTGCCAGCTCACCAACAGGGGACAATCAGCCCCAGCATTTT
TRBJ1-5	once	.	TRBV27	CASAYRGGNQPQHF	TGTGCCAGCGCCTATAGGGGGGGGAATCAGCCCCAGCATTTT
TRBJ2-6	.	.	TRBV18	CASSPVLDSGANVLTF	TGTGCCAGCTCACCAGTTCTGGACTCTGGGGCCAACGTCCTGACTTTC
TRBJ2-7	.	.	TRBV5-1	CASSLEGAYEQYF	TGCGCCAGCAGCTTGGAAGGGGCCTACGAGCAGTACTTC
TRBJ2-1	.	TRBD1	TRBV19	CASSISGTVGNEQFF	TGTGCCAGTAGTATTTCCGGGACAGTGGGCAATGAGCAGTTCTTC
TRBJ1-1	.	.	TRBV27	CASSPRRHQNTEAFF	TGTGCCAGCAGTCCTCGGAGACACCAGAACACTGAAGCTTTCTTT
TRBJ2-5	.	.	TRBV7-9	CASSLGRLVTETQYF	TGTGCCAGCAGCTTAGGGCGACTAGTAACCGAGACCCAGTACTTC
TRBJ2-3	.	.	TRBV11-2	CASSSLGTDTQYF	TGTGCCAGCAGCTCCCTCGGGACAGATACGCAGTATTTT
TRBJ2-7	.	TRBD2	TRBV27	CASSLLQGGGRTEEQYF	TGTGCCAGCAGCCTCCTCCAGGGTGGCGGGAGGACCGAGGAGCAGTACTTC
TRBJ2-4	.	TRBD2	TRBV28	CASSFGLAGGRDIQYF	TGTGCCAGCAGTTTCGGACTAGCGGGAGGGCGCGACATTCAGTACTTC
TRBJ2-5	.	.	TRBV19	CATAIGETQYF	TGTGCCACCGCGATAGGGGAGACCCAGTACTTC